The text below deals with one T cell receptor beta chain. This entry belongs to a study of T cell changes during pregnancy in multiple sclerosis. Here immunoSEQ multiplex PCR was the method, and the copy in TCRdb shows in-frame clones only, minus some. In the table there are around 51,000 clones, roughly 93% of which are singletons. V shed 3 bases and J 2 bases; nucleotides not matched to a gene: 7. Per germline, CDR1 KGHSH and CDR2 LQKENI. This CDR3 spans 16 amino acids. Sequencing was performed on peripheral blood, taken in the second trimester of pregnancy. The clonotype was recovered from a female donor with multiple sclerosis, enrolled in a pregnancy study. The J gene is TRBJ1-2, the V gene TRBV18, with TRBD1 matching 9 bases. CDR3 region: CASSPLGQGPNYGYTF. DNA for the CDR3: TGTGCCAGCTCACCCTTGGGACAGGGACCAAACTATGGCTACACCTTC.